This T cell receptor beta chain was sequenced for a study of CD8 T cells in ankylosing spondylitis. Points from the study as a whole: Within ankylosing spondylitis blood, a TCR beta motif made up of roughly eight highly homologous variants appeared to be characteristic. It was reported that disease-linked clones were significantly enriched in matched ankylosing spondylitis synovial fluid.

Each TCR beta library was made by quantitative 5'-RACE that incorporated molecular barcodes. TCRdb fed the 5' RACE reads into MiXCR, producing one record per CDR3 protein. In the table there are almost 250,000 distinct CDR3 sequences, over 30% of which are singletons. This clonotype was counted between two and nine times. Its antigen is still unknown. The CDR3 runs to 14 residues. The V gene's germline CDR1 is SQVTM and CDR2 ANQGSEA. Trimming removed 2 bases at V and 0 bases at J, with 9 bases between. This sequence joins TRBV29-1 and TRBJ2-3; D might be TRBD1 (6 bases). The sequenced sample consisted of blood, either unsorted or a sorted T cell fraction (not recorded which). The receptor was derived from a male donor with ankylosing spondylitis or in good health (not recorded which). In DNA form, the CDR3 reads TGCAGCGTTGAACCTGGACAGAGCACAGATACGCAGTATTTT. Translated, it gives CSVEPGQSTDTQYF.